The T cell receptor beta chain under discussion was sequenced for a study of technical replicates of blood from a few donors. CDR1 and CDR2 from the germline V gene are LNHNV and YYDKDF (reference sequence). The V and J ends lost 0 bases and 2 bases, in that order; junction bases with no gene match: 10. There are 17 residues in the CDR3. Using immunoSEQ multiplex PCR, the repertoire was profiled, and TCRdb retains in-frame clones only, with some absent. The sample records 50,000 to 60,000 clones, 91% being singletons. The V and J genes are TRBV15 and TRBJ2-7; 7 bases are shared with TRBD1. This clonotype originated in a human donor in good health. Some clones in this sample may be carry-over from other donors' samples. The sequenced sample was PBMCs. DNA for the CDR3: TGTGCCACCAGCAGAGACACAGGGGTTGGGTCCACCTACGAGCAGTACTTC. It codes for CATSRDTGVGSTYEQYF.